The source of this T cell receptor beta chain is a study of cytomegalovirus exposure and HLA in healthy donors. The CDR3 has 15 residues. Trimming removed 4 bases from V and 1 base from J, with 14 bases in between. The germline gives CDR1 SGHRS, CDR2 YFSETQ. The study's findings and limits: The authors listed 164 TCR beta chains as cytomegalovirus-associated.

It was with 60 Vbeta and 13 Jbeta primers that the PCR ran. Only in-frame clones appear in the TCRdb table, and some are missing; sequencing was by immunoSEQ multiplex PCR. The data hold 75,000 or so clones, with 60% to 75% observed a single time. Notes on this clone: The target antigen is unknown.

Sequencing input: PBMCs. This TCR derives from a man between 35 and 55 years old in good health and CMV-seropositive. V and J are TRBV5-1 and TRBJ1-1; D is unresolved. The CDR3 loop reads CASSPTDGRNTEAFF. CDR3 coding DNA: TGCGCCAGCAGCCCGACTGACGGGAGGAACACTGAAGCTTTCTTT.